This paragraph covers one TCR beta chain sequence. The sample originates from a study of OX40 agonist ivuxolimab in advanced cancers. This table comes from immunoSEQ multiplex PCR, and its TCRdb copy is limited to in-frame clones, with some not included. The sample comprises roughly 56,000 clones, 80% to 85% of which are singletons, and around 4.5% rests with the top ten. CDR1 and CDR2 from the germline V gene are LGHNA and YNFKEQ. V gave up 0 bases and J gave up 7 bases; unmatched junction bases: 9. CDR3 size: 17 residues. The receptor comes from an adult with an advanced solid tumor such as melanoma, head and neck, liver or kidney cancer. The chain uses TRBV4-2 and TRBJ2-2; TRBD2 matches 9 bases. Sequences were derived from CD4+ or CD8+ T cells sorted from blood, sampled in a trial of the OX40 agonist ivuxolimab. DNA of the CDR3: TGTGCCAGCAGCCAAGAAAAGCTAGCGGGGCAAGGCGGGGAGCTGTTTTTT. Translation gives CASSQEKLAGQGGELFF.